This paragraph reports one T cell receptor beta chain. Its antigen is undetermined. This CDR3 has 13 residues. Per the germline V gene, CDR1 is SGHTA and CDR2 is FQGNSA. V lost 2 bases to trimming and J lost 5 bases, with 9 bases between them. TCRdb keeps only in-frame clones here, not all; method: immunoSEQ multiplex PCR. Among about 130,000 clones listed, approximately 92% were seen once. These data originate in a study of T cell responses to AZD1222 COVID-19 vaccine. Study-level points and caveats: Only after the peak T cell response were repertoires sampled. Most donors were white British and more were female, and clonal diversity was possibly underestimated. Regions 160-218 and 743-854 dominated among vaccine-associated CD4 TCRs spanning spike.

This chain joins TRBV7-2 and TRBJ1-1, with D uncertain. This specimen consisted of peripheral blood, obtained 28 days after the second AZD1222 dose. The TCR sequence derives from an adult who received the AZD1222 COVID-19 vaccine. The CDR3 spells CASSLFEETEAFF. CDR3 DNA: TGTGCCAGCAGCTTATTCGAAGAAACTGAAGCTTTCTTT.